This TCR beta chain was sequenced in a study of early T cells in non-severe SARS-CoV-2 infection. As part of library construction, unique molecular identifiers were attached to individual cDNA molecules. TCRdb re-called the 5' RACE reads through MiXCR, storing one row per CDR3 protein. Of about 100,000 distinct CDR3 sequences listed, roughly an eighth are singletons. Germline CDR1 reads DFQATT; CDR2 reads SNEGSKA (reference sequence). The V gene lost 5 bases and the J gene lost 10 bases, with 9 bases spanning the gap. This CDR3 has 11 residues. The TCR comes from an adult who was a healthcare worker with PCR-confirmed SARS-CoV-2 infection or an uninfected control (not recorded which). Specimen: whole blood. The V and J genes are TRBV20-1 and TRBJ1-6; no definite D call. As DNA, the CDR3 is TGCAGTGCTCCCTTGGGATCACCCCTCCACTTT. This codes for CSAPLGSPLHF.